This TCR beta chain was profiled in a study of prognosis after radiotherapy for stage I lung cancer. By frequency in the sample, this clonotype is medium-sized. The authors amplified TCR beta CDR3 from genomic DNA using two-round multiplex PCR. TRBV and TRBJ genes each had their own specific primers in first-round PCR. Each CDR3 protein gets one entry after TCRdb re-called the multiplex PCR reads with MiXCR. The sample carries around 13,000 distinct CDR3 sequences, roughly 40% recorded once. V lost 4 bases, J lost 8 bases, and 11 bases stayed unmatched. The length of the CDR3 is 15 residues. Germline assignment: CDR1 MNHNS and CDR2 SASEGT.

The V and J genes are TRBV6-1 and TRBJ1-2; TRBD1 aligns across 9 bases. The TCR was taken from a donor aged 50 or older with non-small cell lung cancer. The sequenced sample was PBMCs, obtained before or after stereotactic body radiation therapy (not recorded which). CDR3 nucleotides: TGTGCCAGCAGTGCCTCCGGGACAGGGAGCCGGGGCTACACCTTC. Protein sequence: CASSASGTGSRGYTF.